Below are 21 T cell receptor beta chains sequenced from a single sample in a study of blood T cell repertoires in COVID-19. TCRdb's table, derived via immunoSEQ multiplex PCR, lists solely in-frame clones and lacks some. Of fewer than 200,000 clones listed, 76% are singletons. Sequenced material: peripheral blood. Receptors were obtained from a woman between 45 and 60 years old with active or convalescent COVID-19.

The chain couples TRBV7-2 to TRBJ1-4, with a tentative D call TRBD1 (5 bases). There are 15 residues in the CDR3. Germline CDR1 is SGHTA and CDR2 is FQGNSA. V shed 5 bases and J shed 4 bases, with 14 bases lying between them. The chain's CDR3 is CASSPLGGYNEKLFF. DNA of the CDR3: TGTGCCAGCAGCCCCCTCGGGGGTTATAATGAAAAACTGTTTTTT.

The chain joins TRBV9 to TRBJ2-2; possibly TRBD1 for D (5 bases). In germline, CDR1 is SGDLS, CDR2 YYNGEE. V shed 0 bases and J shed 9 bases, with 6 bases lying between them. CDR3 length: 12 amino acids. The CDR3 sequence: CASSVVGRELFF. CDR3 DNA sequence: TGTGCCAGCAGCGTAGTGGGGCGGGAGCTGTTTTTT.

The chain uses TRBV5-4 and TRBJ2-2; the match to TRBD2 covers 8 bases. V was clipped by 0 bases and J by 5 bases; unmatched bases: 6. This CDR3 comprises 16 residues. CDR1 and CDR2 (germline): SGHNT, YYREEE (reference sequence). The CDR3 DNA reads as TGTGCCAGCAGCTTGGGCGGGGGGCGCAGTACCGGGGAGCTGTTTTTT. It yields the protein CASSLGGGRSTGELFF.

Here the CDR3 reads CASSLDRGTYNEQFF. CDR3 in DNA: TGTGCCAGCAGCCTGGACAGGGGCACGTACAATGAGCAGTTCTTC. The J gene is TRBJ2-1, the V gene TRBV7-3; TRBD1 aligns across 9 bases. The CDR3 length is 15 residues. Germline V gives CDR1 SGHTA, CDR2 FQGTGA. Trimming removed 5 bases from V and 4 bases from J; junction bases left unmatched: 6.

The chain carries TRBV2 and TRBJ2-1; TRBD2 agrees at 9 bases. CDR3 length: 16 residues. The germline CDR1 and CDR2 sequences are SNHLY and FYNNEI. Unmatched junction bases numbered 7, after V lost 4 bases and J lost 3 bases. In nucleotides, the CDR3 is TGTGCCAGCAGTGGGCTAGCGGGACTTGTCTACAATGAGCAGTTCTTC. Translation gives CASSGLAGLVYNEQFF.

This sequence joins TRBV3-1 (or the pseudogene TRBV3-2) and TRBJ1-2; perhaps TRBD1 as D (6 bases). V lost 4 bases and J 8 bases, leaving 11 bases between the germline ends. Germline-derived CDR1 and CDR2 are LGHDT and YNNKEL (reference sequence). The CDR3 spans 12 residues. As DNA, the CDR3 is TGTGCCAGCAGCCCAGGACAGTTGGGCTACACCTTC. The encoded protein is CASSPGQLGYTF.

The chain recombines TRBV5-1 with TRBJ1-1; D gene unclear. Germline assignment: CDR1 SGHRS and CDR2 YFSETQ. V gave up 3 bases and J gave up 4 bases, with 10 bases separating them. The CDR3 consists of 13 residues. CDR3 in amino acids: CASSWREATEAFF. The CDR3 nucleotides read TGCGCCAGCAGCTGGCGAGAGGCCACTGAAGCTTTCTTT.

This CDR3 reads CASSDAGGLNYGYTF. For the CDR3, the DNA is TGTGCCAGCAGTGACGCCGGGGGTTTGAACTATGGCTACACCTTC. The chain joins TRBV28 to TRBJ1-2, with D perhaps matching TRBD1 (5 bases). V was pared by 5 bases and J by 2 bases, with 15 bases between. Germline V lookup: CDR1 MDHEN, CDR2 SYDVKM. The CDR3 runs to 15 residues.

The rearrangement links TRBV7-2 to TRBJ2-1; TRBD1 matches at 9 bases. Germline V gives CDR1 SGHTA, CDR2 FQGNSA. The CDR3 totals 16 residues. The V gene end was trimmed by 4 bases and the J gene end by 2 bases; junction bases not matched to a gene: 6. The CDR3 loop is CASSSTGGFAYNEQFF. The CDR3 DNA follows: TGTGCCAGCAGCTCTACAGGGGGCTTCGCCTACAATGAGCAGTTCTTC.

This clone has more than one count but fewer than ten. This chain connects TRBV28 to TRBJ1-1; D gene uncertain. V lost 5 bases and J 0 bases, leaving 10 bases between the germline ends. The CDR3 is 14 residues long. Germline CDR1 reads MDHEN; CDR2 reads SYDVKM. The CDR3 loop reads CASSLASLNTEAFF. The CDR3 DNA sequence: TGTGCCAGCAGTCTCGCGAGCCTGAACACTGAAGCTTTCTTT.

The V and J genes are TRBV5-1 and TRBJ1-2; no clear D gene. CDR3 length equals 13 residues. V was pared by 0 bases and J by 8 bases, with 11 bases between. CDR1 is SGHRS, CDR2 YFSETQ, per germline. This chain's CDR3 is CASSLGQDGGYTF. The CDR3 nucleotides read TGCGCCAGCAGCTTGGGGCAGGATGGAGGCTACACCTTC.

This clone was detected once. V and J are TRBV28 and TRBJ1-2, with D unresolved. CDR1 and CDR2 (germline): MDHEN, SYDVKM. The CDR3 extends over 13 amino acids. Trimming took 3 bases from V and 5 from J, leaving 10 bases between them. The CDR3 is CASSLNSPYGYTF. The CDR3 DNA reads as TGTGCCAGCAGTTTGAACTCACCTTATGGCTACACCTTC.

Remarks on this clone: At the DNA level, this CDR3 is encoded by other sequences in the same sample as well. The chain couples TRBV3-1 (or the pseudogene TRBV3-2) to TRBJ2-1, with D unresolved. The CDR3 spans 13 residues. The V gene lost 1 base and the J gene lost 4 bases, with 5 bases spanning the gap. Germline V CDR1 and CDR2: LGHDT, YNNKEL (reference sequence). The CDR3 is CASSQVSYNEQFF. CDR3 nucleotides: TGTGCCAGCAGCCAAGTCAGTTACAATGAGCAGTTCTTC.

The genes are TRBV2 and TRBJ1-4, with TRBD1 as a possible D gene (6 bases). Germline V gene data show CDR1 as SNHLY and CDR2 as FYNNEI. The CDR3 runs 15 residues. V was shortened by 1 base and J by 3 bases, with 9 bases between the two germline ends. CDR3 DNA sequence: TGTGCCAGCAGTGAAGGGGGACACTCTAATGAAAAACTGTTTTTT. Translating gives CASSEGGHSNEKLFF.

The V and J genes are TRBV28 and TRBJ1-6; 9 bases agree with TRBD1. Germline V gene data show CDR1 as MDHEN and CDR2 as SYDVKM. The CDR3 loop spans 16 amino acids. V dropped 5 bases and J dropped 4; count of bases not matched to a gene: 6. CDR3 protein: CASSLSGQGYNSPLHF. The CDR3 DNA reads TGTGCCAGCAGTCTATCCGGACAGGGGTATAATTCACCCCTCCACTTT.

The chain carries TRBV6-5 and TRBJ1-5, with 9 positions matching TRBD1. The V gene's germline CDR1 is MNHEY and CDR2 SVGAGI. This CDR3 spans 14 amino acids. Trimming removed 6 bases from V and 6 bases from J; junction bases left unmatched: 6. The CDR3 DNA sequence: TGTGCCAGCAGCCTGACAGGGGGGAGTCAGCCCCAGCATTTT. Residues: CASSLTGGSQPQHF.

The CDR3, as DNA: TGTGCCAGTCAAGAGGAACTTTTCTATGGCTACACCTTC. Encoded protein: CASQEELFYGYTF. The chain employs TRBV28 and TRBJ1-2; D call uncertain. V lost 9 bases and J lost 4, with 15 bases in between. The CDR3 contains 13 residues. Germline V CDR1 and CDR2: MDHEN, SYDVKM.

The chain carries TRBV19 and TRBJ1-2; the D gene is possibly TRBD1 (6 bases). Germline-derived CDR1 and CDR2 are LNHDA and SQIVND (reference sequence). The length of the CDR3 is 12 residues. V gave up 4 bases and J gave up 10 bases, with 13 bases separating them. CDR3 amino acids: CASSTLTGNYTF. CDR3 nucleotide sequence: TGTGCCAGTAGTACCCTAACAGGGAACTACACCTTC.

This sequence joins TRBV7-2 and TRBJ1-4, with 11 bases that match TRBD1. J lost 7 bases, V lost 3 bases, and 7 bases had no gene match. Germline loops: CDR1 SGHTA, CDR2 FQGNSA. This CDR3 is built from 16 residues. The CDR3 region has the DNA TGTGCCAGCAGCTTGGGACAGGGGGTCATTGGTGAAAAACTGTTTTTT. This encodes CASSLGQGVIGEKLFF.

The chain employs TRBV6-5 and TRBJ2-2; no firm D call. Looked up from germline, CDR1 is MNHEY and CDR2 is SVGAGI. Trimming took 6 bases from V and 6 from J, leaving 8 bases between them. The CDR3 is 12 amino acids. This CDR3 reads CASSTPPGELFF. CDR3 sequence (DNA): TGTGCCAGCAGCACACCCCCCGGGGAGCTGTTTTTT.

This clone came up once. The gene calls are TRBV6-5 and TRBJ2-3; D may be TRBD1 (5 bases). V was shortened by 6 bases and J by 6 bases, with 13 bases between the two germline ends. From germline, CDR1 is MNHEY and CDR2 SVGAGI. This CDR3 region has 13 residues. CDR3 sequence (DNA): TGTGCCAGCAGATTGGACATAAGGGATACGCAGTATTTT. Protein: CASRLDIRDTQYF.